This T cell receptor (beta chain) was recovered during a study of control samples from healthy donors and cancer patients. Method: immunoSEQ multiplex PCR; TCRdb's copy keeps in-frame clones and lacks some. In the table there are 170,000 or so clones, about 90% of which are singletons. This CDR3 region has 15 residues. V was clipped by 1 base and J by 0 bases, with 6 bases between them. In germline, CDR1 is LGHNA, CDR2 YSLEER. The specimen was blood. The sequence was collected from a woman in her forties or fifties in good health. The chain uses TRBV4-3 and TRBJ2-2, with D possibly TRBD2 on 6 matching bases. The CDR3 nucleotides read TGCGCCAGCAGCCAAGGGGGGGCGAACACCGGGGAGCTGTTTTTT. This gives the protein CASSQGGANTGELFF.